The source of this T cell receptor (beta chain) is a study of blood T cell repertoires in COVID-19. Background on the study: Samples came from the United States, Italy and Spain, spanning acute and convalescent COVID-19. T cells, B-cell-depleted T cells, or PBMCs supplied cDNA or gDNA.

The CDR3 runs 17 residues. The V segment lost 4 bases and the J segment 2 bases; nucleotides outside the gene matches: 7. CDR1 is SGHVS and CDR2 is FNYEAQ in the germline V gene. In the source study's methods: By means of reference gene primer amplification, nucleated cell counts were estimated. Method: immunoSEQ multiplex PCR; TCRdb's copy keeps in-frame clones and lacks some. V, J and clone size are those of that table, while D and trimming were read from the DNA. The table lists about 260,000 clones, approximately 88% of them singletons. Participants were placed into cohorts based on the clinical history they reported.

This chain uses TRBV7-6 with TRBJ2-5; TRBD2 aligns across 13 bases. The sample taken for sequencing was PBMCs or T cells enriched from blood (not recorded which). The receptor comes from a woman between 40 and 50 years old who had been exposed to COVID-19. The CDR3 is CASSSPGLAGRQETQYF. The CDR3 DNA is TGTGCCAGCAGCTCTCCGGGACTAGCGGGGCGTCAAGAGACCCAGTACTTC.